This TCR beta chain was sequenced for a study of Ad26.COV2.S vaccination and SARS-CoV-2 variants. Study outcomes and limitations: Breadth and depth estimates from TCRs may understate total T cell responses. Responses of spike-specific T cells (both CD8+ and CD4+) reportedly showed substantial breadth after vaccination.

Assay: immunoSEQ multiplex PCR; the TCRdb copy retains only in-frame clones and omits some. The sample gives a few hundred thousand clones, 90% of which show up once; more than 9% is in the top ten. Germline CDR1 reads SNHLY; CDR2 reads FYNNEI. Trimming shortened V by 0 bases and J by 10 bases, and 16 bases separated the two germline ends. This CDR3 is 15 amino acids long. The sample's treatment: some 20 received Ad26.COV2.S at low or high dose, single or two shots; a few received placebo; per-sample allocation not given. All samples were drawn on day 63, counting from the first vaccine or placebo injection. As for this clone: The target antigen is unknown.

The input for sequencing was peripheral blood, taken in a trial of Ad26.COV2.S vaccine versus placebo. The chain uses TRBV2 and TRBJ2-1; maybe TRBD2 (5 bases). This TCR was sampled from a person aged 18-60 years who received the Ad26.COV2.S COVID-19 vaccine or a placebo. The CDR3 spells CASSEALRLPGEQFF. DNA for the CDR3: TGTGCCAGCAGTGAAGCGCTTCGGCTCCCGGGGGAGCAGTTCTTC.